The text below deals with one T cell receptor beta chain. Its specificity is not known. Using immunoSEQ multiplex PCR, the repertoire was profiled, and TCRdb retains in-frame clones only, with some absent. The repertoire holds about 44,000 clones, with 55% to 80% as singletons. The sample comes from a study of PD-1 blockade in classical Hodgkin lymphoma. Findings of the study overall: Patients excluded were those beginning nivolumab under 1 year after ASCT. Baseline TCR diversity was reportedly lower in newly diagnosed patients than in healthy donors. It was reported as lower still in relapsed/refractory patients. Baseline diversity resembling that of newly diagnosed patients was seen in complete responders.

This CDR3 region has 16 residues. Between the trimmed V and J ends, which lost 1 base and 3 bases, there was a span of 15 bases. Germline CDR1 SEHNR, CDR2 FQNEAQ (reference sequence). As to time point: cycle 4 day 1 (C4D1), after less than 7 weeks of nivolumab. Brentuximab vedotin exposure varied among the patients, all of whom had relapsed after autologous stem cell transplantation. The source of this sequence is a human donor with classical Hodgkin lymphoma. The genes are TRBV7-9 and TRBJ2-5; D uncertain. The sample consisted of peripheral blood mononuclear cells (PBMCs), taken before the fourth cycle of nivolumab. CDR3 residues: CASSLGDGTVKETQYF. As DNA, the CDR3 is TGTGCCAGCAGCTTAGGTGATGGTACCGTTAAAGAGACCCAGTACTTC.